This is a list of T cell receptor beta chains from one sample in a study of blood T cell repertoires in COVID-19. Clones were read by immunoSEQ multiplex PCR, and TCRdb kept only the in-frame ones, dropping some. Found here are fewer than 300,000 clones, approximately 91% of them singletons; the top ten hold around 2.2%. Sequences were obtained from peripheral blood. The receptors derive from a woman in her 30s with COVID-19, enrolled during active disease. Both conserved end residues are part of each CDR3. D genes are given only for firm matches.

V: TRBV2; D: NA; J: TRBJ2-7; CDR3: CASSSGNEQYF
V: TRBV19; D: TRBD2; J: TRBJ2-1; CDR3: CASSIPSGGYNEQFF
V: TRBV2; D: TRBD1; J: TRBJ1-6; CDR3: CASRGTGVPYNSPLHF
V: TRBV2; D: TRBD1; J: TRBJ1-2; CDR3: CASSEAGTDYGYTF
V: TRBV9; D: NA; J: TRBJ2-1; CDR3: CASSVTGTTYNEQFF
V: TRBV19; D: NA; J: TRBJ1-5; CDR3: CASSGRETAYQPQHF
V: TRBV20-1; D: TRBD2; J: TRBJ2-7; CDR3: CSASFLAGGFYEQYF
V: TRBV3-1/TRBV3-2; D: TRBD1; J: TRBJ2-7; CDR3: CASSQGMGDRGYEQYF
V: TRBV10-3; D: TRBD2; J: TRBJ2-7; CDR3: CAISEGTSGSYEQYF
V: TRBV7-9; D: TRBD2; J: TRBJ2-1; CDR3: CASTPWEGTYNEQFF
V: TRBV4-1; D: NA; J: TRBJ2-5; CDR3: CASSRMVGETQYF
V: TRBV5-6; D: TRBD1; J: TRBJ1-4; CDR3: CASSLAGRGRGSTNEKLFF
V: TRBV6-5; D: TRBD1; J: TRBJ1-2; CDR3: CASRQGLDYGYTF
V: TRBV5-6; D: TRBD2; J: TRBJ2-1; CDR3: CASSFGTSSYNEQFF
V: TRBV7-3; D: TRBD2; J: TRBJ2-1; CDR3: CASSLIPLGSGHGDEQFF
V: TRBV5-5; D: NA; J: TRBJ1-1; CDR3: CASTLDVANTEAFF
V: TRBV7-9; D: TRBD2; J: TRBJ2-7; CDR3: CASSPSGSSSYEQYF
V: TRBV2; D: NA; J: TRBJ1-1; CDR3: CASNPVVWTEAFF
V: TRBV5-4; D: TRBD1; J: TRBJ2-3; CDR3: CASSLWDRGVDTQYF
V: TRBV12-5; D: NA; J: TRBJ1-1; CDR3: CASGLSGKRFNTEAFF
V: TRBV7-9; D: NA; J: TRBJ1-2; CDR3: CASSLGQGFEGYTF
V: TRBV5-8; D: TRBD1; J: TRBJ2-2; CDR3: CASSTRQGEDGELFF
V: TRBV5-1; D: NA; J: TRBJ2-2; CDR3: CASRLSTGINTGELFF
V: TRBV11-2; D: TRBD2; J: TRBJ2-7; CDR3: CASSPRPGTSGTYEQYF
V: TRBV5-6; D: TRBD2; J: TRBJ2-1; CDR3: CASSRTSGGLYNEQFF
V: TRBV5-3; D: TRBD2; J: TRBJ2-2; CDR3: CARLAGENTGELFF
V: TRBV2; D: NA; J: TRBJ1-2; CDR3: CASSIGWPEGYTF
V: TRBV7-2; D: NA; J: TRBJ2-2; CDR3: CASSFKLVPGSELFF
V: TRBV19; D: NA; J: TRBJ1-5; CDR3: CASSIGSYSNQPQHF
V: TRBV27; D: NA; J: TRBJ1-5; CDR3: CASSFAGLNQPQHF
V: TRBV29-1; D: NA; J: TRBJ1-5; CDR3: CSVQGNSNQPQHF
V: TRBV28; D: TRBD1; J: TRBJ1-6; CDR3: CASKSGTGLISPLHF
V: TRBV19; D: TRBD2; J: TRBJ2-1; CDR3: CASSRTSGNYNEQFF
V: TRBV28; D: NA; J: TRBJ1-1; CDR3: CASRPPGRGTEAFF
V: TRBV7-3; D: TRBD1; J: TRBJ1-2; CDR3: CASSSAETGWHGYTF
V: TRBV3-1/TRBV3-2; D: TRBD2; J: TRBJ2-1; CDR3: CASSQVVGGLISSYNEQFF
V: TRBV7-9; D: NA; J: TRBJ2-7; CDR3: CASSLNLGGEQYF
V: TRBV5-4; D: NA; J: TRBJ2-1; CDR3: CASSYTRSARNNEQFF
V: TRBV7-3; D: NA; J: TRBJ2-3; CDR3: CASSQGHSTDTQYF
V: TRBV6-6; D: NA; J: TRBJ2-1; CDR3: CASSRDRPSSYNEQFF